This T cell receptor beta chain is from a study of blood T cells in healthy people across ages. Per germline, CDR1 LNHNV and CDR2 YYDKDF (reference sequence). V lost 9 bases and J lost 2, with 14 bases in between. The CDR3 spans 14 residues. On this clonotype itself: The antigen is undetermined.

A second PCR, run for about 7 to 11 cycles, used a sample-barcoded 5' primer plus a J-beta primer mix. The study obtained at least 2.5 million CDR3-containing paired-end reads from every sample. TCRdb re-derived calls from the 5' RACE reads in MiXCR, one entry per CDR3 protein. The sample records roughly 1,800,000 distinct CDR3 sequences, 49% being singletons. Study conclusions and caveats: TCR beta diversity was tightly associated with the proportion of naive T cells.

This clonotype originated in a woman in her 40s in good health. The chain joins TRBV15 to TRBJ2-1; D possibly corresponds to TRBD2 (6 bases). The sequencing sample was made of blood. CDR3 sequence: CATRPSVTYNEQFF. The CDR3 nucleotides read TGTGCCACGCGCCCTAGCGTAACCTACAATGAGCAGTTCTTC.